The present T cell receptor (beta chain) was sequenced within a study of blood T cell repertoires in COVID-19. Study overall: Samples representing acute and convalescent COVID-19 were sourced from the United States, Italy and Spain. The analysed material was cDNA or gDNA that came from T cells, B-cell-depleted T cells, or PBMCs.

The authors' processing: For nucleated cells, counts were estimated from reference gene primer amplification. The protocol was immunoSEQ multiplex PCR, while the TCRdb copy is restricted to in-frame clones and leaves out a portion. Clonal size and the V and J genes are those of that table, whereas D and trimming came from the DNA. The sample contains 45,000 to 50,000 clones, 70% to 90% of which appear only once. The V gene's germline CDR1 is LNHDA and CDR2 SQIVND (reference sequence). This CDR3 has 14 residues. Trimming removed 5 bases at V and 5 bases at J, with 15 bases between. The Seattle site enrolled patients during active infection and followed them longitudinally.

This TCR was recovered from a woman aged 80 or older with COVID-19, enrolled during active disease. V is TRBV19 and J is TRBJ1-1; D perhaps matches TRBD1 (6 bases). Sequencing was performed on peripheral blood. CDR3 sequence (DNA): TGTGCCAGTAGTTCCACAGGGTCGGGAACTGAAGCTTTCTTT. Encoded protein: CASSSTGSGTEAFF. The variable domain in full, with the rest retrieved from reference TRBV19 and TRBJ1-1, is DGGITQSPKYLFRKEGQNVTLSCEQNLNHDAMYWYRQDPGQGLRLIYYSQIVNDFQKGDIAEGYSVSREKKESFPLTVTSAQKNPTAFYLCASSSTGSGTEAFFGQGTRLTVV.